These T cell receptor beta chains were read from a single sample in a study of tumor and adjacent non-tumor tissue in lung cancer. In TCRdb, the multiplex PCR reads were re-called with MiXCR into one record per CDR3 protein. Here the sample spans approximately 68,000 distinct CDR3 sequences, about 77% being singletons. The source material was distant non-tumor lung tissue. The receptors stem from a man in his sixties with non-small cell lung cancer. The CDR3 runs from the conserved cysteine through the conserved F or W. The D gene is left open where the match is weak. Some rows have no size entry. The others give once, few or many, or a class for an expanded clone.

abundance | j_gene | v_gene | d_gene | CDR3nt | CDR3aa
many | TRBJ2-3 | TRBV7-9 | NA | TGTGCCAGCAGCTCTCGACGGGGTTCGTCAGATACGCAGTATTTT | CASSSRRGSSDTQYF
NA | TRBJ2-7 | TRBV6-1 | NA | TGTGCCAGGAGTGGGGACAACTATGAGCAGTACTTC | CARSGDNYEQYF
many | TRBJ2-1 | TRBV6-1 | NA | TGTGCCAGCAGTGAGTTAAAATGGACGGGGATATTCACGGGTGAGCAGTTCTTC | CASSELKWTGIFTGEQFF
NA | TRBJ1-4 | TRBV29-1 | NA | TGCAGCGTTGAAACTGGGACACGCTATGAAAAACTGTTTTTT | CSVETGTRYEKLFF
NA | TRBJ2-7 | TRBV12-3/TRBV12-4 | NA | TGTGCCAGCAGTCTTCTAGGGAGCTCCTATGAGCAGTACTTC | CASSLLGSSYEQYF
once | TRBJ2-1 | TRBV7-8 | TRBD2 | TGTGCCAGCAGATCCTGGACTAGCGGGATCGACAATGAGCAGCTCTTC | CASRSWTSGIDNEQLF
NA | TRBJ1-5 | TRBV10-3 | NA | TGTGCCATCAGCGGGACATCGCGCGATCGGCCTCAGCATTTT | CAISGTSRDRPQHF
NA | TRBJ1-4 | TRBV5-1 | TRBD1 | TGCGCCAGCAGCTTGGCCGGGACAGCTAATGAAAGACCGTTTTTT | CASSLAGTANERPFF
NA | TRBJ2-3 | TRBV11-3 | NA | TGTGCCAGCACCCAAACTTATGATACGCAGTATTTT | CASTQTYDTQYF
many | TRBJ2-1 | TRBV14 | TRBD2 | TGTGCCAGCAGCCAAGATTTAGGTAGCGGGAGGGCCAGTGAGCAGTTCTTC | CASSQDLGSGRASEQFF
NA | TRBJ2-6 | TRBV29-1 | NA | TGCATCGTTGCAGTATTTCGTGGGTCCGGGGCTAACGTCCTGACTTTT | CIVAVFRGSGANVLTF
NA | TRBJ2-1 | TRBV6-2/TRBV6-3 | NA | TGTACCAGCAATTACGACTGGCCTGATAAATTATACAATGAGCAGTTCTTC | CTSNYDWPDKLYNEQFF
NA | TRBJ2-7 | TRBV29-1 | NA | TGCAACGTTGAAGATAGGGGGACTATTTGCGAACAGTGCTTC | CNVEDRGTICEQCF
NA | TRBJ1-6 | TRBV10-3 | NA | TGTACCATCAGAGGGGGTAACTCTAATTCACCCATCCACTTT | CTIRGGNSNSPIHF
many | TRBJ2-1 | TRBV5-4 | NA | TGTGCCAGCAGCGGGTCCGGAGTTGGCGGGCGCGGTGAGCAGTTCTTC | CASSGSGVGGRGEQFF
NA | TRBJ2-2 | TRBV11-1 | NA | TGTGTCAGAGGCTATACTAGGGGCACCAGGGAGCTGTTTTTT | CVRGYTRGTRELFF
many | TRBJ1-1 | TRBV5-4 | TRBD1 | TGTGCCAGCAGCTTGATTGGGACAGGTCAAGGCGCTTTCTTT | CASSLIGTGQGAFF
NA | TRBJ2-3 | TRBV20-1 | TRBD2 | TGCAGTGCTATAGATGGGACTAGCGGGGTCACAGATACACAGTATTTT | CSAIDGTSGVTDTQYF
NA | TRBJ1-4 | TRBV7-9 | NA | TGTGCCAGCAGCTTAGACGGGGGGATCCCAACTAATGAAAAACTGTCTTTT | CASSLDGGIPTNEKLSF
NA | TRBJ2-1 | TRBV12-3/TRBV12-4 | NA | TGTGCCAGCAGTTTGGCCCAGGGGCAGCAGTTCTTC | CASSLAQGQQFF
NA | TRBJ2-2 | TRBV6-5 | TRBD2 | TGTACCAGCACCACATTAGCGGGAAACACCGGGGAGCTGTTTTTT | CTSTTLAGNTGELFF
many | TRBJ2-7 | TRBV20-1 | TRBD1 | TGCAGTGCCAGGGGACAGGTATGGGAGCAGTACTTC | CSARGQVWEQYF
NA | TRBJ1-1 | TRBV7-8 | TRBD1 | TGTGCCAGCAGCCCAGGGACAGTGAAAACTGAAGCTTCCTTT | CASSPGTVKTEASF
NA | TRBJ2-7 | TRBV5-1 | TRBD1 | TGCGCCATCAGTTTCGTGACAGGGGGCTCCTACGAACAGTACTTC | CAISFVTGGSYEQYF
NA | TRBJ2-3 | TRBV11-1 | TRBD2 | TGTGCCGGCAGCTTAGCGGGGTCGCGGGAGGATGCGCAGTATTTT | CAGSLAGSREDAQYF
NA | TRBJ2-7 | TRBV5-1 | TRBD2 | TGCGCCAGCAGCTCGGGGACTAGCGGCTACGAGCAGTACTTC | CASSSGTSGYEQYF
NA | TRBJ2-7 | TRBV29-1 | TRBD2 | TGCGGCGTGGAGACTAGCGGGAATTTCAGCTCCTACGAGCAGTATTTC | CGVETSGNFSSYEQYF
many | TRBJ2-1 | TRBV12-3/TRBV12-4 | NA | TGTGCCAGCAGCGTAGGGGTGGGCAATGAGCAGTTCTTC | CASSVGVGNEQFF
NA | TRBJ2-7 | TRBV5-6 | NA | TGTGCCAGTAGCTTGGCTGGATACGTCTACGAGCGGTACTTC | CASSLAGYVYERYF
NA | TRBJ2-1 | TRBV6-5 | NA | TGTGCCGGCAAACAGGGACTCAGTGAGCAGTTCTTC | CAGKQGLSEQFF
NA | TRBJ1-1 | TRBV20-1 | NA | TGCAGTGCCCCCTTGGGGGGGTCTCAGGACACTGAAGTTTTCTTT | CSAPLGGSQDTEVFF
NA | TRBJ2-1 | TRBV4-1 | TRBD2 | TGCGCCAGTAGCCAATATCGGGCTAGCGGGACCATTGATGAGCAGTTCTTC | CASSQYRASGTIDEQFF
NA | TRBJ1-6 | TRBV4-1 | NA | TGCGCCAGCAACCAAGAGCAAGACAGCACGCCTTTGTACCTCCACTTT | CASNQEQDSTPLYLHF
few | TRBJ2-3 | TRBV5-1 | TRBD2 | TGCGCCAGCAGCTTGGGGGACTTAGCGGGAGATGGAGATATGCAGTATTTT | CASSLGDLAGDGDMQYF
NA | TRBJ2-5 | TRBV5-6 | NA | TGTGCCAGCATCTTGGACAAGACCCAGTACTTC | CASILDKTQYF
NA | TRBJ2-3 | TRBV11-3 | TRBD2 | TGTGGCAGCAGCACCGGGCTAGCGGATAGCACAGATACGCTGTATTTT | CGSSTGLADSTDTLYF
few | TRBJ2-7 | TRBV11-1 | NA | TGTGTCAGCAACTTAAATATTTACGACGAGCAGTACTTC | CVSNLNIYDEQYF
NA | TRBJ1-5 | TRBV29-1 | NA | TGCAGCGTTCGGGGACAAGGGAACACCGATACGCAGCATTTT | CSVRGQGNTDTQHF
NA | TRBJ2-1 | TRBV25-1 | NA | TGTGCCAGCAGTAATGGCGTGGAGCAGTTCTTC | CASSNGVEQFF
NA | TRBJ1-5 | TRBV5-5 | NA | TGTGCCAGCGGCTTGGTTGGGGGGGACAGCAATCAGCCCCAGCATTTT | CASGLVGGDSNQPQHF
NA | TRBJ2-2 | TRBV24-1 | NA | TGTGCCAGCAGTGATTTGATGGGGAACACCGGGGAACTGTTTTTT | CASSDLMGNTGELFF
once | TRBJ2-1 | TRBV29-1 | TRBD2 | TGCAGCGGGGCCGGGACTAGCGGGAGAGTGACGTGGAATGAGCAGTTCTTC | CSGAGTSGRVTWNEQFF
NA | TRBJ2-3 | TRBV7-8 | TRBD1 | TGTGCCAGCAGCGTACCCGGGACAGGTTTTGATTTGACAGATACGCAGTATTTT | CASSVPGTGFDLTDTQYF
NA | TRBJ2-5 | TRBV7-9 | TRBD2 | TGTGCCAGCAGGTTTTCGAGCGGGAGGGCCCTGGGGGAGACCCATTACTTC | CASRFSSGRALGETHYF
few | TRBJ1-2 | TRBV7-9 | TRBD1 | TGTGCCAGCAGCCCCGGGACAGGGGGCTCCTATGGCTACACCTTC | CASSPGTGGSYGYTF
NA | TRBJ1-2 | TRBV11-2 | NA | TGTGTCACCAATCCCGGGGGGGCACGCGGCTACACCTTC | CVTNPGGARGYTF
many | TRBJ1-5 | TRBV19 | TRBD1 | TGTGCCAGTAGTATGGGGACAGCTAGCAATCAGCCCCAGCATTTT | CASSMGTASNQPQHF
NA | TRBJ1-3 | TRBV6-1 | NA | TGTGCCAGCAGGGTCGGGATAGGAAACATCATATATTTT | CASRVGIGNIIYF
NA | TRBJ1-6 | TRBV30 | TRBD1 | TGTGTCTGGAGCTCCGGGACAGGGAGCTCACCCCTCCACTTT | CVWSSGTGSSPLHF
few | TRBJ2-2 | TRBV4-2 | NA | TGTGCCAGCAGCCAAGAAAATCTAGTGTTGTACACCGGGGAGCTGTTTTTT | CASSQENLVLYTGELFF
NA | TRBJ2-1 | TRBV28 | NA | TGTGCCAGCAGTCATAGCGGTGAATACAATGAGCAGTTCTTC | CASSHSGEYNEQFF
NA | TRBJ1-5 | TRBV20-1 | NA | TGCAGTGCTATCGGACAGAACAGTCAGCCCCAGCATTTT | CSAIGQNSQPQHF
NA | TRBJ2-1 | TRBV11-2 | NA | TGTGCCAGCAGCCCTTGCTCCAGCTCCTTCAATGAGCAGTTCTTC | CASSPCSSSFNEQFF
NA | TRBJ2-3 | TRBV5-4 | NA | TGTGTCAGCAGCTTGGGGGGAACTAGCCTCGATACGCAGTATTTT | CVSSLGGTSLDTQYF
once | TRBJ1-3 | TRBV29-1 | NA | TGCAACGTCGATAGCTCCGGGGACTCTGGAAACACCATATATTTT | CNVDSSGDSGNTIYF
NA | TRBJ1-1 | TRBV5-1 | NA | TGTGCCAGCAGTCCACAGGGCTCGGGCACTGAAGCTTTGTTT | CASSPQGSGTEALF
NA | TRBJ2-1 | TRBV30 | TRBD2 | TGTACCTGGAGTCGCTCGAAGGCTAGCGGTGCGGGGCAGTTCTTC | CTWSRSKASGAGQFF
NA | TRBJ2-7 | TRBV6-2/TRBV6-3 | NA | TGTGGCAGCAGACCCAGAGGGGAAACCTACGAGCAGTACTTC | CGSRPRGETYEQYF
NA | TRBJ1-5 | TRBV6-6 | TRBD1 | TGTGCCAGCAGCGACAGGGACAGTCAGCCCCAACATTTT | CASSDRDSQPQHF